This TCR beta chain derives from a study of T cell responses to AZD1222 COVID-19 vaccine. Sequenced by immunoSEQ multiplex PCR; TCRdb stores in-frame clones only, minus some. The sample yields roughly 54,000 clones, more than 80% seen once. A word on this clone: The antigen is not known.

Overall study results and limits: Among the donors, most were white British and more were female, and clonal diversity was possibly underestimated. Once two AZD1222 doses were given, Spike-specific TCR breadth and depth went up.

It was second doses at about 4 or about 12 weeks that were pooled. This CDR3 is 16 amino acids long. The V gene's germline CDR1 is MGHDK and CDR2 SYGVNS. V shed 1 base and J shed 8 bases, with 17 bases lying between them. The input for sequencing was peripheral blood, taken 28 days after the second AZD1222 dose. The source of this sequence is an adult who received the AZD1222 COVID-19 vaccine. This sequence joins TRBV25-1 and TRBJ1-4; D unclear. The CDR3 bases are TGTGCCAGCAGTGAATCTCTTTCCCCTACAGCAGAAAAACTGTTTTTT. It encodes CASSESLSPTAEKLFF. The full variable domain, with the rest looked up from reference TRBV25-1 and TRBJ1-4, is EADIYQTPRYLVIGTGKKITLECSQTMGHDKMYWYQQDPGMELHLIHYSYGVNSTEKGDLSSESTVSRIRTEHFPLTLESARPSHTSQYLCASSESLSPTAEKLFFGSGTQLSVL.